This T cell receptor beta chain was documented in a study of PD-1 blockade in classical Hodgkin lymphoma. General study results and limits: Complete responders' baseline diversity resembled that of newly diagnosed patients. CD4+ TCR diversity climbed significantly by C4D1, unlike CD8+ TCR diversity.

Each patient experienced a relapse that followed autologous stem cell transplantation, and brentuximab vedotin exposure varied. When best responses were assessed, they were complete response, partial response or progressive disease. CDR1 MNHNS and CDR2 SASEGT come from the germline V gene. This CDR3 has 13 residues. The V segment lost 5 bases and the J segment 6 bases; nucleotides outside the gene matches: 3. Of note for this clone: Its antigen remains unknown.

Generated by immunoSEQ multiplex PCR, the TCRdb table keeps only in-frame clones and is missing some. The sample has under 25,000 clones, roughly 75% seen once. The chain is built from TRBV6-1 and TRBJ2-1, with 8 bases lining up with TRBD2. The source is a human donor with classical Hodgkin lymphoma. Sequenced here: peripheral blood mononuclear cells (PBMCs), sampled before the second cycle of nivolumab. DNA for the CDR3: TGTGCCAGCAGTCGGACTAGCATCAATGAGCAGTTCTTC. Residues: CASSRTSINEQFF.